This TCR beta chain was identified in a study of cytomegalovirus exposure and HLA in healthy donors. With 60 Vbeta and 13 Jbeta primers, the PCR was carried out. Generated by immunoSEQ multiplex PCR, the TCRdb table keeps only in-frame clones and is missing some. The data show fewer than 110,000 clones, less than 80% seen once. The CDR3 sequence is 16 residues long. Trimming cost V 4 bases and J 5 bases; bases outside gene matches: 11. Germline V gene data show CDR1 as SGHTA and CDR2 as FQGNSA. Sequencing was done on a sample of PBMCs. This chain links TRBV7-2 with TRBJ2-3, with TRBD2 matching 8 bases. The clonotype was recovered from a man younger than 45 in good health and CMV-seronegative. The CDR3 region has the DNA TGTGCCAGCAGCTCGGAAAACGGGGGGGCGAGAGATACGCAGTATTTT. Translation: CASSSENGGARDTQYF.